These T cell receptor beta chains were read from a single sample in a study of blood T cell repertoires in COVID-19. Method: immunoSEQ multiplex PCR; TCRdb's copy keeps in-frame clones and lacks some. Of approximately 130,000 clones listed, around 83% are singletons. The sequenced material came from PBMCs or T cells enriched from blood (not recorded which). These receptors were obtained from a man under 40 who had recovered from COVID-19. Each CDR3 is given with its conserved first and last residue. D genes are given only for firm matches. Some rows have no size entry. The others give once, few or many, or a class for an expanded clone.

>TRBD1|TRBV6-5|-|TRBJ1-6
TGTGCCAGCAGCCGGGACAGGGATTCACCCCTCCACTTT
CASSRDRDSPLHF
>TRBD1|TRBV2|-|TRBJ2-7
TGTGCCAGCAGCTACACACTCGGGACAGAAAACTACGAGCAGTACTTC
CASSYTLGTENYEQYF
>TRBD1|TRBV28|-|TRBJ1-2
TGTGCCAGCAGTTTCGGGACAGATAACTATGGCTACACCTTC
CASSFGTDNYGYTF
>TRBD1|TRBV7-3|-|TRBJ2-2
TGTGCCAGCAGCTTAGTCTCCCTGCAGGGGGCAAACACCGGGGAGCTGTTTTTT
CASSLVSLQGANTGELFF
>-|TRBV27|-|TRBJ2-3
TGTGCCAGCAGTCGTACCGGGACTCAAAAAACAGATACGCAGTATTTT
CASSRTGTQKTDTQYF
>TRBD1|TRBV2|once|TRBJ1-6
TGTGCCAGCAGCCGGGACAGGGCCGTTTCGTGGGATTCACCCCTCCACTTT
CASSRDRAVSWDSPLHF
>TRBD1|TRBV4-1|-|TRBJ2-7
TGCGCCAGCAGCCAAGATCCACAGGGGATCTACGAGCAGTACTTC
CASSQDPQGIYEQYF
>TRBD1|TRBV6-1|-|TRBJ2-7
TGTGCCAGCAGTGAACCGGACAGGTCCTACGAGCAGTACTTC
CASSEPDRSYEQYF
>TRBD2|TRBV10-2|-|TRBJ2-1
TGCGCCAGCAGTGAGTCGAGCGGGAGGGCTGGCAATGAGCAGTTCTTC
CASSESSGRAGNEQFF
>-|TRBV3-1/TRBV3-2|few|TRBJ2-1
TGTGCCAGCACACCGGGAGACCATGAGCAGTTCTTC
CASTPGDHEQFF
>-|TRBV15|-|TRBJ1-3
TGTGCCACCAGCAGAGATCGGGGGACTGGAAACACCATATATTTT
CATSRDRGTGNTIYF
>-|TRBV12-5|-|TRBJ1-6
TGTGCTAGTGGACGTGACAGAATTGATTCACCCCTCCACTTT
CASGRDRIDSPLHF
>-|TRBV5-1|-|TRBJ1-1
TGCGCCAGCAGCTCTCGGGGGGAGAACACTGAAGCTTTCTTT
CASSSRGENTEAFF
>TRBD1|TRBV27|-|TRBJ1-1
TGTGCCAGCAGTTTGCCCCCCATTCCGGGACAGGGAGGCACTGAAGCTTTCTTT
CASSLPPIPGQGGTEAFF
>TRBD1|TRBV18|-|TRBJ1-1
TGTGCCAGCTCACCTCAACTGACAGGGGCCTACACTGAAGCTTTCTTT
CASSPQLTGAYTEAFF
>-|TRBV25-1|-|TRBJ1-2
TGTGCCAGCGGCCCCCCAGGGGGCTACACCTTC
CASGPPGGYTF
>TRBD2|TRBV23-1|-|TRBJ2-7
TGCGCCAGCAGTCACCCGCCGGAAGGGACTAGAAACTCCTACGAGCAGTACTTC
CASSHPPEGTRNSYEQYF